This T cell receptor beta chain emerged from a study of blood T cells in healthy people across ages. Germline V gene sequence: CDR1 LGHNA, CDR2 YNFKEQ. The CDR3 is 17 residues long. Remarks on this clonotype: At one end, the junction sequence differs from germline, possibly due to a read error.

PCR was performed a second time for about 6 to 12 cycles using a sample-barcoded 5' primer and a J-beta primer mix. A single record per CDR3 protein comes from TCRdb applying MiXCR to the 5' RACE reads. The sample records roughly 1,800,000 distinct CDR3 sequences, 49% being singletons. The sequence was obtained from a woman in her forties in good health. The sequenced sample consisted of blood. The rearrangement uses TRBV4-2 and TRBJ2-1; 9 bases align to TRBD2. This CDR3 reads CASSQAPASGEGYERFF. The CDR3 bases are TGTGCCAGCAGCCAAGCCCCCGCTAGCGGGGAGGGTTATGAGCGGTTCTTC.